This TCR beta chain was documented in a study of early stage breast cancer tumors. Overall study findings and caveats: Enriched TCRB sequences shared across patients were mostly commonly generated sequences. Tumor and normal breast were distinguished via blood comparison in 14 of 16 patients.

This clone has a handful of counts. The target antigen is unknown. Germline lookup yields CDR1 SGHDN and CDR2 FVKESK. V lost 1 base and J 3 bases, leaving 7 bases between the germline ends. The length of the CDR3 is 14 residues. Repertoires were generated with immunoSEQ multiplex PCR, while TCRdb's copy carries only in-frame clones and drops some. The table includes 45,000 to 50,000 clones, roughly 80% detected once. The receptor was isolated from a person between 45 and 65 years old with breast cancer. The chain recombines TRBV14 with TRBJ2-1, with no clear D. Sequencing was done on a sample of blood. The DNA for the CDR3 is TGTGCCAGCAGCCAAGCTTGGGGCTACAATGAGCAGTTCTTC. Protein: CASSQAWGYNEQFF.